This T cell receptor (beta chain) emerged from a study of graft-versus-host responses after intestinal transplantation. Background on the study: Induction with anti-thymocyte globulin, then tacrolimus and steroids for three to four years, was given to all recipients. Study conclusions and caveats: Declines in HvG clones occurring early post-transplant were associated with peak circulating GvH clone levels. Patients who carried graft-donor T cell macrochimerism also had high graft-versus-host to host-versus-graft clonal ratios in their allografts. Marrow from the recipient contained GvH clones, some of which had appeared first in ileum or blood.

Trimming removed 5 bases from V and 2 bases from J, with 9 bases in between. Germline-derived CDR1 and CDR2 are SEHNR and FQNEAQ (reference sequence). This CDR3 is 13 amino acids long. TCRdb keeps only in-frame clones here, not all; method: immunoSEQ multiplex PCR. The sample contains 23,000 or so clones, 80% to 95% of which appear only once. In the case of this clone: What it binds is not known.

The J gene is TRBJ2-5, the V gene TRBV7-9; a weak D match, TRBD1 (6 bases). This clonotype originated in a human patient who received an intestinal transplant, so some T cells may come from the graft donor. The sample here was PBMCs, taken 18 days after transplant. CDR3 coding DNA: TGTGCCAGCAGCCCGGACAGTCAAGAGACCCAGTACTTC. Residues: CASSPDSQETQYF.